This T cell receptor (beta chain) was profiled in a study of early T cells in non-severe SARS-CoV-2 infection. The germline V and J ends were trimmed by 5 bases and 2 bases, with 15 bases remaining between them. This CDR3 is built from 15 residues. From germline, CDR1 is ENHRY and CDR2 SYGVKD. TCRdb processed the 5' RACE reads anew with MiXCR; each CDR3 protein has one entry. The sample lists roughly 81,000 distinct CDR3 sequences, 12% occurring once. This clonotype was seen repeatedly, ten times or more. The TCR originated in an adult who was a healthcare worker with PCR-confirmed SARS-CoV-2 infection or an uninfected control (not recorded which). The chain couples TRBV10-3 to TRBJ2-5, with D possibly matching TRBD1 (7 bases). The sample comprised whole blood. CDR3 sequence reads: CAISPGRGEQETQYF. CDR3 nucleotide sequence: TGTGCCATCAGTCCAGGCAGGGGGGAACAAGAGACCCAGTACTTC.